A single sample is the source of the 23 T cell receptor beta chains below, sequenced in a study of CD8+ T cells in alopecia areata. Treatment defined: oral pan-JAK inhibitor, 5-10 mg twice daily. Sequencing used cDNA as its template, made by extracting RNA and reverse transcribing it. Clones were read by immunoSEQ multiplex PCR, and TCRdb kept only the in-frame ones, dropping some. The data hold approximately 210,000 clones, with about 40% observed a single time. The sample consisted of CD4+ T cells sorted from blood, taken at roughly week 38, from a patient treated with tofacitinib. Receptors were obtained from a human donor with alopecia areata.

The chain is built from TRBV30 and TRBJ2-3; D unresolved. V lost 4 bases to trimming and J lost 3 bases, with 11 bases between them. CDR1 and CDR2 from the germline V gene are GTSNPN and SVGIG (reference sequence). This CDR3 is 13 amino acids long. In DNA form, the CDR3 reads TGTGCCTGGACACCGGTATTGACAGATACGCAGTATTTT. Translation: CAWTPVLTDTQYF.

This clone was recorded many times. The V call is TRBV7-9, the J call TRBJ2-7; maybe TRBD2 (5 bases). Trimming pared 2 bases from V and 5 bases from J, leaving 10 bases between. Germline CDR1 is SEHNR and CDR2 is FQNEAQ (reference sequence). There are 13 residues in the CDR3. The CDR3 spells CASSLFQRNEQYF. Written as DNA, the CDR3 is TGTGCCAGCAGCTTATTCCAGCGGAACGAGCAGTACTTC.

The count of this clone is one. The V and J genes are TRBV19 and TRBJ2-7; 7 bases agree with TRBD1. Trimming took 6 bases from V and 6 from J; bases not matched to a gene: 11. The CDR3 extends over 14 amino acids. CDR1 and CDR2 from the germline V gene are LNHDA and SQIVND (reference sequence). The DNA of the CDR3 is TGTGCCAGTAGCCCGGGACAGCGGCGTGGCGAGCAGTACTTC. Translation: CASSPGQRRGEQYF.

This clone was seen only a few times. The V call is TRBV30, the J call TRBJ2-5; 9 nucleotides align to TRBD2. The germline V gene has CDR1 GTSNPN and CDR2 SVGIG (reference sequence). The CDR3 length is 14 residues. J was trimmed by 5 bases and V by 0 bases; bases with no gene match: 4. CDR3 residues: CAWSVWREGETQYF. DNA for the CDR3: TGTGCCTGGAGTGTATGGCGGGAGGGGGAGACCCAGTACTTC. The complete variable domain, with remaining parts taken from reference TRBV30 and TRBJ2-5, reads SQTIHQWPATLVQPVGSPLSLECTVEGTSNPNLYWYRQAAGRGLQLLFYSVGIGQISSEVPQNLSASRPQDRQFILSSKKLLLSDSGFYLCAWSVWREGETQYFGPGTRLLVL.

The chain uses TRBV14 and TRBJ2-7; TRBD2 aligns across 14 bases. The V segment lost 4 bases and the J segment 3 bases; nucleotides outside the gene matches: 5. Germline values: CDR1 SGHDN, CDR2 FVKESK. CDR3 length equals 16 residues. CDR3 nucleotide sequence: TGTGCCAGCAGCCTCCTGGGACTAGCGGGAGACTACGAGCAGTACTTC. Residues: CASSLLGLAGDYEQYF.

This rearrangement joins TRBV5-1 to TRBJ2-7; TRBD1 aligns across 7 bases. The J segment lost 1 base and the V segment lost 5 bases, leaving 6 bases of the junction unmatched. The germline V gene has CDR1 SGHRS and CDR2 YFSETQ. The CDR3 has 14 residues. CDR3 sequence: CASSEGDRSYEQYF. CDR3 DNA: TGCGCCAGCAGTGAGGGGGACAGATCCTACGAGCAGTACTTC.

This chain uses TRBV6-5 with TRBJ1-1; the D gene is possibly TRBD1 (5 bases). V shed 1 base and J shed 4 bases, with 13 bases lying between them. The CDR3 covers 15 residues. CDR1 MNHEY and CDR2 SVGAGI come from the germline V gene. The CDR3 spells CASSYYRQGGTEAFF. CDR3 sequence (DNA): TGTGCCAGCAGTTACTATCGTCAGGGTGGCACTGAAGCTTTCTTT.

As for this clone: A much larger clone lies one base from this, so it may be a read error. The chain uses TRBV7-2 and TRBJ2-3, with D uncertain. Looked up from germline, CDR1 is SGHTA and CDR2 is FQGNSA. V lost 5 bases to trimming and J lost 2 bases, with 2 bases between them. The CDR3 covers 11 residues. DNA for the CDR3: TGTGCCAGCAGCGACACAGATACGCAGTATTTT. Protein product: CASSDTDTQYF.

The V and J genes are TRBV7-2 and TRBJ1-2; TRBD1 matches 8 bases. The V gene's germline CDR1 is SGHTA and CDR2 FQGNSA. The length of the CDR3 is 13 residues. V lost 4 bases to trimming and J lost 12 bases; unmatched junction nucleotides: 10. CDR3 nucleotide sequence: TGTGCCAGCAGCTCGGACAGGGCCAATGTCAACACCTTC. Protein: CASSSDRANVNTF.

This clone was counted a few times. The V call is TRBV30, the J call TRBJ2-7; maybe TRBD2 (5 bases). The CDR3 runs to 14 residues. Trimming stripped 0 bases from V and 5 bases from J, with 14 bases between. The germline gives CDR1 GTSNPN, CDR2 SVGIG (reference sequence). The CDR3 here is CAWSVGGSLHEQYF. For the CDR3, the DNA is TGTGCCTGGAGTGTAGGTGGGAGTCTCCACGAGCAGTACTTC. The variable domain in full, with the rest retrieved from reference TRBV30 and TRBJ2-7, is SQTIHQWPATLVQPVGSPLSLECTVEGTSNPNLYWYRQAAGRGLQLLFYSVGIGQISSEVPQNLSASRPQDRQFILSSKKLLLSDSGFYLCAWSVGGSLHEQYFGPGTRLTVT.

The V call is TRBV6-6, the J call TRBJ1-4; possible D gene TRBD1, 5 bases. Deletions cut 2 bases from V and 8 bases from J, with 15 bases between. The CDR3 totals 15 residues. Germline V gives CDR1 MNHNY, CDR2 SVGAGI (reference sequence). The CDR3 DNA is TGTGCCAGCAGTTACGGAGGGGTCTTGAGAGAAAAACTGTTTTTT. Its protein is CASSYGGVLREKLFF.

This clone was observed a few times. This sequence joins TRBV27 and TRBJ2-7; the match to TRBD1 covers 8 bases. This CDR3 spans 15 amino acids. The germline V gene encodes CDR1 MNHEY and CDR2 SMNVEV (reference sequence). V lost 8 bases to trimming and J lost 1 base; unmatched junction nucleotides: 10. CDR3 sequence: CASGPRTGWSYEQYF. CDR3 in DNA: TGTGCCAGCGGACCGCGGACAGGGTGGTCCTACGAGCAGTACTTC.

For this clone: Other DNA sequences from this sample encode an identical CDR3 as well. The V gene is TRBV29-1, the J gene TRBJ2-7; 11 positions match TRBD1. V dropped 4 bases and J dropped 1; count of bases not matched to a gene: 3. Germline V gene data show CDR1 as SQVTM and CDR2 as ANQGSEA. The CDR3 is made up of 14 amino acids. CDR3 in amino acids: CSVARDRGSYEQYF. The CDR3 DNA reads TGCAGCGTTGCTAGGGACAGGGGGTCCTACGAGCAGTACTTC.

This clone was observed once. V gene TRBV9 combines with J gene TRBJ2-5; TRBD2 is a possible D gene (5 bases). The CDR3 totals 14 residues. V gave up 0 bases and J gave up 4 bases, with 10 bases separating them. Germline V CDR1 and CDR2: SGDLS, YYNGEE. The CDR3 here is CASSVDDRGETQYF. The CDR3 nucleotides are TGTGCCAGCAGCGTAGACGATCGGGGAGAGACCCAGTACTTC.

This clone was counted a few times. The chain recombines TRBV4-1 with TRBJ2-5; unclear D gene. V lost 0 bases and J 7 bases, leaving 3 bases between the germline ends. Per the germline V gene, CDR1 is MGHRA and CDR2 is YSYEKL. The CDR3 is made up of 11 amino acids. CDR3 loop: CASSQDWTQYF. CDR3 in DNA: TGCGCCAGCAGCCAAGACTGGACCCAGTACTTC.

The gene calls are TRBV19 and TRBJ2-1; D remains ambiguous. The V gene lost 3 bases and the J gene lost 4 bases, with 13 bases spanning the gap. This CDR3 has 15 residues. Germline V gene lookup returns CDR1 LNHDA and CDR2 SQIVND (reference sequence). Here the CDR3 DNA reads TGTGCCAGTAGTATGCTAGGGCTAACTTACAATGAGCAGTTCTTC. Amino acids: CASSMLGLTYNEQFF.

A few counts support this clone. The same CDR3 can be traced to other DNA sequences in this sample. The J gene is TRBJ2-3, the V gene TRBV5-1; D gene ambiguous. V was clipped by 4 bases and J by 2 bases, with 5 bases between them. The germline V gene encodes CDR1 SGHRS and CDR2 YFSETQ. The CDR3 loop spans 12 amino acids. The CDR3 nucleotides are TGCGCCAGCAGCCCAAACACAGATACGCAGTATTTT. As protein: CASSPNTDTQYF.

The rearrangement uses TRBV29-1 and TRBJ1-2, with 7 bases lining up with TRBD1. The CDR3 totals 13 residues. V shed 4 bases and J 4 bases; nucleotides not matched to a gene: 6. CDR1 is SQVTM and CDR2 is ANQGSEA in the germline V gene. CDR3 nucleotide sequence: TGCAGCGTTGCCCTGACAGGGCTCTATGGCTACACCTTC. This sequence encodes CSVALTGLYGYTF.

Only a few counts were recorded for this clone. The CDR3 here is CAISEGAKNIQYF. CDR3 bases: TGTGCCATCAGTGAGGGGGCCAAAAACATTCAGTACTTC. The V and J genes are TRBV10-3 and TRBJ2-4; no firm D call. CDR3 length: 13 residues. Looked up from germline, CDR1 is ENHRY and CDR2 is SYGVKD. Trimming shortened V by 2 bases and J by 1 base, and 3 bases separated the two germline ends.

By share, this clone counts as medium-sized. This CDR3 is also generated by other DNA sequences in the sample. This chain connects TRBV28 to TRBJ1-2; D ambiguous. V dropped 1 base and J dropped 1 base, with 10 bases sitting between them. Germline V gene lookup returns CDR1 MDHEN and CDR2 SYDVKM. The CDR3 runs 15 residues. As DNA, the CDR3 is TGTGCCAGCAGTTTATCGCCAAGAGATAACTATGGCTACACCTTC. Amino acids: CASSLSPRDNYGYTF.

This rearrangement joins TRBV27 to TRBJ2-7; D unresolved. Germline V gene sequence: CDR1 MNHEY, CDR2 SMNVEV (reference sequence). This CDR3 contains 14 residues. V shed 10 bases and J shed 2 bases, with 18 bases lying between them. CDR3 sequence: CATKFSQATYEQYF. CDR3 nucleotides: TGTGCCACCAAATTCTCGCAGGCCACCTACGAGCAGTACTTC.

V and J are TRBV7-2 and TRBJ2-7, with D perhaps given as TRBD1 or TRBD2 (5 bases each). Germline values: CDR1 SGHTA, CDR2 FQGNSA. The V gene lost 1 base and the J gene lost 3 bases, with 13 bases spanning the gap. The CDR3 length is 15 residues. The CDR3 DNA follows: TGTGCCAGCAGCTTAGATGGGGGTAAGGGCTACGAGCAGTACTTC. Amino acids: CASSLDGGKGYEQYF.

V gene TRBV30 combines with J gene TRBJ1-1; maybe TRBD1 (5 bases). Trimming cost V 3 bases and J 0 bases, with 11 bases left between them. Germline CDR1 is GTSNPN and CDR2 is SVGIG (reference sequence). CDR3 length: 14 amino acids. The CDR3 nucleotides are TGTGCCTGGAGAATTAGAGGGGTGAACACTGAAGCTTTCTTT. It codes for CAWRIRGVNTEAFF.